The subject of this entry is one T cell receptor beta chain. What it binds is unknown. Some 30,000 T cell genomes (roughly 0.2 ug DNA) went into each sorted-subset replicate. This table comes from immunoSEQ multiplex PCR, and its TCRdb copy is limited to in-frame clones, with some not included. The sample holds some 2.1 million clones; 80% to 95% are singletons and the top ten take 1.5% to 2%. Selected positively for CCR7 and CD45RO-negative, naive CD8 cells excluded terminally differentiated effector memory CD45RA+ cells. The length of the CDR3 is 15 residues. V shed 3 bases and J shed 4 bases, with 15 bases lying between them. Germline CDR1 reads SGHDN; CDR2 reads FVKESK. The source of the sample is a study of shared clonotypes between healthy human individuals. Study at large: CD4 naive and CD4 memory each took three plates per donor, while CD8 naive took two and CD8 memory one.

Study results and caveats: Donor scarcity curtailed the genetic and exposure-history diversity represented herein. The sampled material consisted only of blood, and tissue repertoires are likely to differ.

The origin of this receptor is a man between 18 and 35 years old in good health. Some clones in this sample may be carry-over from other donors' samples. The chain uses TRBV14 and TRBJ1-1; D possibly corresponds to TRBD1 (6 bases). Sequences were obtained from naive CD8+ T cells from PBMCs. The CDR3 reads CASSQLRGLGTEAFF. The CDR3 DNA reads TGTGCCAGCAGCCAGCTCAGGGGCCTTGGCACTGAAGCTTTCTTT. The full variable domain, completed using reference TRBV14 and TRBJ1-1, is EAGVTQFPSHSVIEKGQTVTLRCDPISGHDNLYWYRRVMGKEIKFLLHFVKESKQDESGMPNNRFLAERTGGTYSTLKVQPAELEDSGVYFCASSQLRGLGTEAFFGQGTRLTVV.